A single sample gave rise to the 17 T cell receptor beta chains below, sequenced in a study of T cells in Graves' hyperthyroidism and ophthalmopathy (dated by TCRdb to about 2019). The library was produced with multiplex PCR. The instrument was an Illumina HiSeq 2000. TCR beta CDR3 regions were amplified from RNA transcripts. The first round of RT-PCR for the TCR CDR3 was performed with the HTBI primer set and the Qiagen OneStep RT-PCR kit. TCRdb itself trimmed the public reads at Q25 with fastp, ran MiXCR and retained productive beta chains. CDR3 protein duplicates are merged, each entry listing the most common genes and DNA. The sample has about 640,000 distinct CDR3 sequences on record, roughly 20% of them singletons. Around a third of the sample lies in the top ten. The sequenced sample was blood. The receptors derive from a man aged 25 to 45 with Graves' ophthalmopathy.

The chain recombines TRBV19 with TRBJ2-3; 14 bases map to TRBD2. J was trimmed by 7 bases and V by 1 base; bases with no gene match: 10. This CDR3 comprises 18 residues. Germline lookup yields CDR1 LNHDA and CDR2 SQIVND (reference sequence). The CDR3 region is CASSIGRGLAGDRNTQYF. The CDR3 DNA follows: TGTGCCAGTAGTATAGGTAGGGGACTAGCGGGAGATCGGAATACGCAGTATTTT.

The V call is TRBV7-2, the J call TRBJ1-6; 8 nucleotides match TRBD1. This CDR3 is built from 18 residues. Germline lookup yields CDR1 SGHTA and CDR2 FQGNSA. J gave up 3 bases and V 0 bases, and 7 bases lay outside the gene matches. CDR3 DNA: TGTGCCAGCAGCTTAGCCCGAGGGACAGGCAACTATAATTCACCCCTCCACTTT. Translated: CASSLARGTGNYNSPLHF.

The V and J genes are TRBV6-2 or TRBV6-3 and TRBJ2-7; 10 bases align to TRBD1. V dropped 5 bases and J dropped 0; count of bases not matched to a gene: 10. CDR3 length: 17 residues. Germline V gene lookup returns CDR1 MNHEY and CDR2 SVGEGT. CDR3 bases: TGTGCCAGCAGTATTTCGTCCGGGACAGGGGCCTCCTACGAGCAGTACTTC. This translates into CASSISSGTGASYEQYF.

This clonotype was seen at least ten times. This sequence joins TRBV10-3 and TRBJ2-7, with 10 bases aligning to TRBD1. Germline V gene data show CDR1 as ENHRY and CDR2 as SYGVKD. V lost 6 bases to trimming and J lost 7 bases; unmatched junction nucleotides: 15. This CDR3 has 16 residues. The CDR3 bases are TGTGCCATCAGCAAAAACCGGGACAGGGGTGTTGGGGAGCAGTACTTC. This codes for CAISKNRDRGVGEQYF.

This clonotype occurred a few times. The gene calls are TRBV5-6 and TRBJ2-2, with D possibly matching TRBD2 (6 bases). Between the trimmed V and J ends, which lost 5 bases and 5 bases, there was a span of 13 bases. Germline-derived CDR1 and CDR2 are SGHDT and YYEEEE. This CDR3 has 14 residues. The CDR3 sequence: CASRWGGGTGELFF. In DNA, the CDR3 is TGTGCCAGCAGATGGGGCGGAGGGACCGGGGAGCTGTTTTTT.

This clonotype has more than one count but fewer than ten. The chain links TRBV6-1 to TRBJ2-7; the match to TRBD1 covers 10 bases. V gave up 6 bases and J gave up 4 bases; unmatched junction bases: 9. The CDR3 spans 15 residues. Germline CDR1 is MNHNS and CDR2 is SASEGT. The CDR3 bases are TGTGCCAGCAGGCCCCGGGACAGGGGTTTATACGAGCAGTACTTC. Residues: CASRPRDRGLYEQYF.

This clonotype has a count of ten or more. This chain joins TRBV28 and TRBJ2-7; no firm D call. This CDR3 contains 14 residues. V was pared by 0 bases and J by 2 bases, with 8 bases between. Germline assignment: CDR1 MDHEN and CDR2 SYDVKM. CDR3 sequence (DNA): TGTGCCAGCAGTTTATGGGACCGAACCTACGAGCAGTACTTC. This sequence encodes CASSLWDRTYEQYF.

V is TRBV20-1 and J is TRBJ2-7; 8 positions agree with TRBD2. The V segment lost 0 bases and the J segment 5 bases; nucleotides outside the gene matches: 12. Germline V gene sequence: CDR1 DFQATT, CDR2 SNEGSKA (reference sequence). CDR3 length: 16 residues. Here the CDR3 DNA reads TGCAGTGCTAGAGATCGAGGGAGCGGGAGCTACGACGAGCAGTACTTC. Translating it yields CSARDRGSGSYDEQYF.

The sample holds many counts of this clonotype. The CDR3 sequence: CSVHFSGRASETQYF. CDR3 nucleotide sequence: TGCAGTGTCCACTTTAGCGGGAGGGCATCGGAGACCCAGTACTTC. The chain recombines TRBV20-1 with TRBJ2-5; the match to TRBD2 covers 11 bases. Germline assignment: CDR1 DFQATT and CDR2 SNEGSKA (reference sequence). J gave up 5 bases and V 7 bases, and 12 bases lay outside the gene matches. There are 15 residues in the CDR3.

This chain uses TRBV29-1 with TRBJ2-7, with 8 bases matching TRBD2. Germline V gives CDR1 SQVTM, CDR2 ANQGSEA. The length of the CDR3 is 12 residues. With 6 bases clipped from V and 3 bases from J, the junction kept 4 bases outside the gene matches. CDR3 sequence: CSVGLVDYEQYF. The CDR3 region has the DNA TGCAGCGTGGGACTAGTGGACTACGAGCAGTACTTC.

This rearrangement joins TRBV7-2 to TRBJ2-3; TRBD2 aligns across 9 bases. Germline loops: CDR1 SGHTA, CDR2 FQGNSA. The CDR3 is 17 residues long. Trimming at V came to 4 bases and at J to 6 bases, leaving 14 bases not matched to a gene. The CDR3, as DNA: TGTGCCAGCAGCTCCCCCGGGGGCGGGAGGGCCTGGGATACGCAGTATTTT. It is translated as CASSSPGGGRAWDTQYF.

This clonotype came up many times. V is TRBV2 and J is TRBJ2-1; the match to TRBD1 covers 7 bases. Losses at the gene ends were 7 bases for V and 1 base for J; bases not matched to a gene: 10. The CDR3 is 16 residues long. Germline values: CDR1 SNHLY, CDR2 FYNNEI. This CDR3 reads CASTGGQVTSYNEQFF. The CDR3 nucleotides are TGTGCCAGCACCGGAGGACAGGTTACATCCTACAATGAGCAGTTCTTC.

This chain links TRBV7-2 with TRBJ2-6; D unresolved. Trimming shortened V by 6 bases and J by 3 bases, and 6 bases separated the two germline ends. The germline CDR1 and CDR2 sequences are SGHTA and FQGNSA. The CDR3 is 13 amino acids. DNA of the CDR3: TGTGCCAGCAGTTCCCGTGGGGCCAACGTCCTGACTTTC. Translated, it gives CASSSRGANVLTF.

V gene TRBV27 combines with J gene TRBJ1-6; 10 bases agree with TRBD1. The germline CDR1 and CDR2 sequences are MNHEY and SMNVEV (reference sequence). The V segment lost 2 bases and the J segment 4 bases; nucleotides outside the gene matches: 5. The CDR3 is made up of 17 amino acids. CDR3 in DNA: TGTGCCAGCAGTTTAAAGGACAGGGGGATTTATAATTCACCCCTCCACTTT. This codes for CASSLKDRGIYNSPLHF.

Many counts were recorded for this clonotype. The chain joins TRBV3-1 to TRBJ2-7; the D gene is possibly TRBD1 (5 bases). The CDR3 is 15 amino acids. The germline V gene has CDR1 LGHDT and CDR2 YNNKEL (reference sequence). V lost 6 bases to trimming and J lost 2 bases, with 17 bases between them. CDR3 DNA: TGTGCCAGCAGTCTCGATCGAGTAGGGGCCTACGAGCAGTACTTC. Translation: CASSLDRVGAYEQYF.

The CDR3 DNA is TGTGCCATCAGGAGGGGGACAGAGGCCTACGAGCAGTACTTC. It is translated as CAIRRGTEAYEQYF. The genes are TRBV10-3 and TRBJ2-7; 7 bases match TRBD1. V trimming: 6 bases; J trimming: 2 bases; junction bases outside the gene matches: 7. The CDR3 is made up of 14 amino acids. CDR1 and CDR2 from the germline V gene are ENHRY and SYGVKD.

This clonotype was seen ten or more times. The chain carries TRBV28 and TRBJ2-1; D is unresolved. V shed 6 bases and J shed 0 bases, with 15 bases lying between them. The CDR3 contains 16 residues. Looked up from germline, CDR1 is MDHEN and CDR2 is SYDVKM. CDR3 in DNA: TGTGCCAGCAGCCCAAATTCCCGCCGCTCCTACAATGAGCAGTTCTTC. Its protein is CASSPNSRRSYNEQFF. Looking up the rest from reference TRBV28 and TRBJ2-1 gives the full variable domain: DVKVTQSSRYLVKRTGEKVFLECVQDMDHENMFWYRQDPGLGLRLIYFSYDVKMKEKGDIPEGYSVSREKKERFSLILESASTNQTSMYLCASSPNSRRSYNEQFFGPGTRLTVL.